The clone carrying this T cell receptor beta chain has a count of ten or more. Its antigen remains unidentified. The junction had 4 bases not matched to a gene; V was cut back by 2 bases and J by 9 bases. The CDR3 consists of 13 residues. From germline, CDR1 is MNHEY and CDR2 SMNVEV (reference sequence). The data were obtained in a study of T cells in Graves' hyperthyroidism and ophthalmopathy. The study, taken as a whole, reports: The majority of expanded thyroid clonotypes above 0.001 also appeared in blood.

RNA transcripts provided the source from which TCR beta CDR3 regions were amplified. The study used the HTBI primer set for a first-round RT-PCR of the TCR CDR3. One entry per CDR3 protein, called by TCRdb with MiXCR from the multiplex PCR reads. The sample holds 600,000 to 750,000 distinct CDR3 sequences, 17% seen once. Patients counted as stable if ophthalmopathy did not develop within 18 months. The study enrolled patients aged 18 to 65 with newly diagnosed hyperthyroidism of under 2 months' duration. Sequencing was done on a sample of blood. This clonotype originated in a man aged 50 or older with Graves' hyperthyroidism. The rearrangement links TRBV27 to TRBJ2-3, with TRBD1 matching over 8 bases. In nucleotides, the CDR3 is TGTGCCAGCAGTTTACCACAGGGGGTGACGCAGTATTTT. Its protein product is CASSLPQGVTQYF.